Shown below are 20 T cell receptor beta chains from a single sample sequenced in a study of OX40 agonist ivuxolimab in advanced cancers. Clones were sequenced by immunoSEQ multiplex PCR, and TCRdb holds only the in-frame ones, with some missing. The table includes 55,000 to 75,000 clones, 80% to 90% detected once. The material was CD4+ or CD8+ T cells sorted from blood, obtained in a trial of the OX40 agonist ivuxolimab. The receptors here all came from an adult with an advanced solid tumor such as melanoma, head and neck, liver or kidney cancer.

The chain combines TRBV7-2 with TRBJ1-1, with D uncertain. The length of the CDR3 is 14 residues. The germline gives CDR1 SGHTA, CDR2 FQGNSA. V was cut by 1 base and J by 1 base, with 7 bases left in between. CDR3 sequence: CASSLDRTNTEAFF. The DNA of the CDR3 is TGTGCCAGCAGCTTAGATCGGACGAACACTGAAGCTTTCTTT.

This clone was seen just once. The rearrangement links TRBV19 to TRBJ1-6, with TRBD1 matching 9 bases. The CDR3 runs to 16 residues. The V gene's germline CDR1 is LNHDA and CDR2 SQIVND (reference sequence). With V trimmed by 6 bases and J by 7 bases, 10 bases remained unmatched. Written as DNA, the CDR3 is TGTGCCAGTAGAACCGGGACAGGGTCTAGGAATTCACCCCTCCACTTT. It translates to CASRTGTGSRNSPLHF.

This clone was counted a single time. The chain has TRBV27 and TRBJ1-5, with 8 bases that match TRBD1. Trimming cost V 4 bases and J 7 bases; bases outside gene matches: 6. CDR3 length: 14 residues. Germline V CDR1 and CDR2: MNHEY, SMNVEV (reference sequence). As DNA, the CDR3 is TGTGCCAGCAGTTCCCAGGGGGCTGGGCAGCCCCAGCATTTT. Its translation: CASSSQGAGQPQHF.

This sequence joins TRBV7-9 and TRBJ2-5; tentatively, D is TRBD1 or TRBD2 (5 bases each). The CDR3 has 15 residues. The V and J ends lost 4 bases and 4 bases respectively, with 16 bases between them. From germline, CDR1 is SEHNR and CDR2 FQNEAQ (reference sequence). This CDR3 is CASSSPGPGRETQYF. CDR3 nucleotides: TGTGCCAGCAGCTCCCCGGGACCTGGGAGAGAGACCCAGTACTTC.

The chain uses TRBV30 and TRBJ1-1; maybe TRBD1 (5 bases). The CDR3 totals 12 residues. With 2 bases removed from V and 3 bases from J, the gap between germline ends came to 7 bases. The germline gives CDR1 GTSNPN, CDR2 SVGIG (reference sequence). The CDR3 region is CAWSWGYTEAFF. The CDR3 DNA sequence: TGTGCCTGGAGTTGGGGCTACACTGAAGCTTTCTTT.

The V call is TRBV19, the J call TRBJ2-5, with D unresolved. CDR1 is LNHDA and CDR2 is SQIVND in the germline V gene (reference sequence). This CDR3 contains 14 residues. V dropped 6 bases and J dropped 4 bases, with 15 bases sitting between them. Here the CDR3 DNA reads TGTGCCAGTAGCCAAAATGGCCTGGGAGAGACCCAGTACTTC. Its protein product is CASSQNGLGETQYF.

The rearrangement uses TRBV5-4 and TRBJ2-1; TRBD2 aligns across 7 bases. The ends lost 1 base at V and 7 bases at J; junction bases unmatched: 5. Germline V lookup: CDR1 SGHNT, CDR2 YYREEE (reference sequence). CDR3 length equals 14 residues. This CDR3 reads CASSLLLAENEQFF. DNA for the CDR3: TGTGCCAGCAGCTTGCTCCTAGCGGAGAATGAGCAGTTCTTC. Looking up the rest from reference TRBV5-4 and TRBJ2-1 gives the full variable domain: ETGVTQSPTHLIKTRGQQVTLRCSSQSGHNTVSWYQQALGQGPQFIFQYYREEENGRGNFPPRFSGLQFPNYSSELNVNALELDDSALYLCASSLLLAENEQFFGPGTRLTVL.

This sequence joins TRBV6-1 and TRBJ1-2, with D possibly matching TRBD1 (5 bases). V lost 3 bases and J 8 bases, leaving 16 bases between the germline ends. The germline V gene encodes CDR1 MNHNS and CDR2 SASEGT. The CDR3 covers 14 residues. CDR3 residues: CASSDPGPPYGYTF. CDR3 in DNA: TGTGCCAGCAGTGACCCGGGACCCCCCTACGGCTACACCTTC.

This chain connects TRBV7-9 to TRBJ2-2; 7 positions match TRBD1. The CDR3 length is 14 residues. V dropped 11 bases and J dropped 4; count of bases not matched to a gene: 10. Germline V gene lookup returns CDR1 SEHNR and CDR2 FQNEAQ (reference sequence). CDR3 sequence (DNA): TGTGCCCTGGGACAGCTACGAGGCACCGGGGAGCTGTTTTTT. Protein: CALGQLRGTGELFF.

The chain links TRBV28 to TRBJ1-1; perhaps TRBD1 as D (5 bases). Per the germline V gene, CDR1 is MDHEN and CDR2 is SYDVKM. The CDR3 loop spans 13 amino acids. Trimming pared 4 bases from V and 0 bases from J, leaving 6 bases between. CDR3 sequence (DNA): TGTGCCAGCAGTTGGGGGGTGAACACTGAAGCTTTCTTT. Protein product: CASSWGVNTEAFF.

V and J are TRBV30 and TRBJ1-2; D gene uncertain. The CDR3 sequence is 13 residues long. The V gene lost 0 bases and the J gene lost 3 bases, with 8 bases spanning the gap. CDR1 is GTSNPN and CDR2 is SVGIG in the germline V gene (reference sequence). CDR3 nucleotide sequence: TGTGCCTGGAGTGTAAATAGCTACTATGGCTACACCTTC. As protein: CAWSVNSYYGYTF.

The CDR3: CASSLGAGSAGYTF. For the CDR3, the DNA is TGTGCCAGCAGCTTAGGTGCAGGCTCTGCTGGCTACACCTTC. The genes are TRBV7-9 and TRBJ1-2, with no clear D. CDR3 size: 14 residues. V lost 1 base to trimming and J lost 7 bases, with 13 bases between them. Germline V gives CDR1 SEHNR, CDR2 FQNEAQ (reference sequence).

This clone was observed once. V is TRBV18 and J is TRBJ2-7, with D maybe TRBD2 (5 bases). The germline V gene encodes CDR1 KGHSH and CDR2 LQKENI. V was cut by 3 bases and J by 6 bases, with 12 bases left in between. The CDR3 is made up of 13 amino acids. The CDR3 coding sequence is TGTGCCAGCTCACCCCAACTAGGGAGCGAGCAGTACTTC. Translating gives CASSPQLGSEQYF.

The genes are TRBV7-2 and TRBJ1-5; D not certain. The V end was cut by 2 bases, the J end by 6 bases, with 11 bases between. Per germline, CDR1 SGHTA and CDR2 FQGNSA. The CDR3 sequence is 14 residues long. The CDR3 DNA reads TGTGCCAGCAGCTTATTCGGCAGAACTCAGCCCCAGCATTTT. Translating it yields CASSLFGRTQPQHF. The full variable domain, with the rest looked up from reference TRBV7-2 and TRBJ1-5, is GAGVSQSPSNKVTEKGKDVELRCDPISGHTALYWYRQSLGQGLEFLIYFQGNSAPDKSGLPSDRFSAERTGGSVSTLTIQRTQQEDSAVYLCASSLFGRTQPQHFGDGTRLSIL.

This clone was observed a handful of times. The chain has TRBV30 and TRBJ1-6; unclear D gene. The CDR3 contains 15 residues. Germline values: CDR1 GTSNPN, CDR2 SVGIG (reference sequence). V lost 0 bases and J 7 bases, leaving 13 bases between the germline ends. The CDR3 reads CAWSVWNGVNSPLHF. The CDR3 nucleotides are TGTGCCTGGAGTGTATGGAACGGAGTCAATTCACCCCTCCACTTT.

The V call is TRBV18, the J call TRBJ2-7; D unclear. The V and J ends lost 3 bases and 4 bases respectively, with 4 bases between them. This CDR3 has 11 amino acids. Germline V CDR1 and CDR2: KGHSH, LQKENI. CDR3 nucleotide sequence: TGTGCCAGCTCACCCCAATACGAGCAGTACTTC. Amino acids: CASSPQYEQYF.

The V and J genes are TRBV6-1 and TRBJ1-2, with D unclear. This CDR3 region has 12 residues. V gave up 7 bases and J gave up 4 bases, with 10 bases separating them. CDR1 is MNHNS, CDR2 SASEGT, per germline. The chain's CDR3 is CASTDLLYGYTF. CDR3 in DNA: TGTGCCAGCACTGACCTACTCTATGGCTACACCTTC.

Regarding this clone: The junction departs from the called germline gene at one end, perhaps through a read error. The chain is built from TRBV29-1 and TRBJ2-3; 7 bases are a match to TRBD1. The CDR3 runs 15 residues. Germline V gene sequence: CDR1 SQVTM, CDR2 ANQGSEA. The CDR3 reads CSVEGGRGSTDTQYF. The CDR3 DNA follows: TGCAGCGTCGAAGGGGGCAGGGGGAGTACAGATACGCAGTATTTT.

This sequence joins TRBV4-3 and TRBJ2-7; 7 nucleotides match TRBD2. Germline V gene lookup returns CDR1 LGHNA and CDR2 YSLEER. The CDR3 sequence is 15 residues long. V was clipped by 0 bases and J by 2 bases; unmatched bases: 4. CDR3 in amino acids: CASSQEGGTTYEQYF. CDR3 bases: TGCGCCAGCAGCCAAGAGGGTGGGACTACCTACGAGCAGTACTTC.

This chain links TRBV11-3 with TRBJ2-3, with 7 bases lining up with TRBD2. J was trimmed by 4 bases and V by 5 bases; bases with no gene match: 3. Germline V CDR1 and CDR2: SGHNT, YENEEA. The CDR3 loop spans 13 amino acids. The DNA of the CDR3 is TGTGCCAGCAGCATTCTAGCGGCAGATACGCAGTATTTT. This codes for CASSILAADTQYF.